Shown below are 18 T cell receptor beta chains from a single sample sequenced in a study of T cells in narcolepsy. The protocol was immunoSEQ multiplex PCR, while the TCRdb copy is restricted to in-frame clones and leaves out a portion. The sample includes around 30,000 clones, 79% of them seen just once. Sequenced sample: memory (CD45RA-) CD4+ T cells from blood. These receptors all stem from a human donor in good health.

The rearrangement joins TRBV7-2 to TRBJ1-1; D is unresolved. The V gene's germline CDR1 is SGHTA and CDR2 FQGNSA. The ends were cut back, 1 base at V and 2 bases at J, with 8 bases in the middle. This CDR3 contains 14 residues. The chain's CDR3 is CASSLETINTEAFF. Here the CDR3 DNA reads TGTGCCAGCAGCTTAGAAACGATCAACACTGAAGCTTTCTTT.

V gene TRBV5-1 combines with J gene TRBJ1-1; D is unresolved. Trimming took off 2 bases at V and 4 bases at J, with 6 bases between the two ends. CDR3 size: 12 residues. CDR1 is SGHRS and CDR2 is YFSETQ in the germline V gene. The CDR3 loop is CASSFGGTEAFF. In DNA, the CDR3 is TGCGCCAGCAGCTTCGGAGGCACTGAAGCTTTCTTT.

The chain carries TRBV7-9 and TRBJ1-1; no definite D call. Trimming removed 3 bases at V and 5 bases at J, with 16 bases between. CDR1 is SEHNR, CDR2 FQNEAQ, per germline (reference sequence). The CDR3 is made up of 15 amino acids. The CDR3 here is CASSFRRTGRTEAFF. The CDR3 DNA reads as TGTGCCAGCAGCTTTAGGAGAACGGGAAGGACTGAAGCTTTCTTT.

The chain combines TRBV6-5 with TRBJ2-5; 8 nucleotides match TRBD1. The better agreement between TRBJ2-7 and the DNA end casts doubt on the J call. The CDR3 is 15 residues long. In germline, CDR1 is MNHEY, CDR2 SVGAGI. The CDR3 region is CASKPPGGLNLEQYF. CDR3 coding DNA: TGTGCCAGCAAACCTCCAGGGGGCTTAAACCTCGAGCAGTACTTC.

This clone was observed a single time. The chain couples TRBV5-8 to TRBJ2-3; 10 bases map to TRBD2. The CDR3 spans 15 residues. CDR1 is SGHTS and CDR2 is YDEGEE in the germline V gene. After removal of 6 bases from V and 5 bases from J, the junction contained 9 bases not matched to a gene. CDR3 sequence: CASTKSGGDGDTQYF. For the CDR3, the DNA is TGTGCCAGCACCAAGAGCGGGGGGGATGGAGATACGCAGTATTTT.

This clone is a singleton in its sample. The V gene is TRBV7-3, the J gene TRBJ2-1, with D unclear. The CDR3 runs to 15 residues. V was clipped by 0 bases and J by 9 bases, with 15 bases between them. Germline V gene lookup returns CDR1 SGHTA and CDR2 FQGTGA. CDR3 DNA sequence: TGTGCCAGCAGCTTAACTGTGGTTCGAGGAACTGAGCAGTTCTTC. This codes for CASSLTVVRGTEQFF.

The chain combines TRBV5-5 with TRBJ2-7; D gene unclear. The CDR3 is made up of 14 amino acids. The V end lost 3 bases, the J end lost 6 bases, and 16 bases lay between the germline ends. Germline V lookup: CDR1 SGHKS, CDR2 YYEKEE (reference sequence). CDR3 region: CASSSLRKPSEQYF. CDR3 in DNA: TGTGCCAGCAGCTCATTACGCAAACCCTCCGAGCAGTACTTC.

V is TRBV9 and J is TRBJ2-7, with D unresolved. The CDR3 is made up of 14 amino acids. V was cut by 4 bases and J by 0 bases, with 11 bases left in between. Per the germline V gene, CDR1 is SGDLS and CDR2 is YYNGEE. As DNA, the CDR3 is TGTGCCAGCAGCCCCCAGGTTGGCTCCTACGAGCAGTACTTC. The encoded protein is CASSPQVGSYEQYF.

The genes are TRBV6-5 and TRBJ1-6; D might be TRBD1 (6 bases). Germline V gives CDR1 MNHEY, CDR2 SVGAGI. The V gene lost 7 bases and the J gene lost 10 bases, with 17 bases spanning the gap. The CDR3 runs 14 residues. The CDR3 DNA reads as TGTGCCAGCACCCCAGGGACACCCGACTCACCCCTCCACTTT. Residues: CASTPGTPDSPLHF.

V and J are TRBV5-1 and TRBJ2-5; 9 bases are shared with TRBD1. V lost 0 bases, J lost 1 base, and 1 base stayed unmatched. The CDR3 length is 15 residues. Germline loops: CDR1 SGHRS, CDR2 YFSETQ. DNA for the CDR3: TGCGCCAGCAGCTTGGGGACAGGGGCCCAAGAGACCCAGTACTTC. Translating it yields CASSLGTGAQETQYF.

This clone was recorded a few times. CDR3 nucleotides: TGTGCCAGTAGACGGACTAGCGGGGGGTACCAAGAGACCCAGTACTTC. It is translated as CASRRTSGGYQETQYF. The rearrangement uses TRBV19 and TRBJ2-5, with TRBD2 matching over 14 bases. Germline lookup yields CDR1 LNHDA and CDR2 SQIVND (reference sequence). The CDR3 is 16 amino acids. The V gene end was trimmed by 6 bases and the J gene end by 0 bases; junction bases not matched to a gene: 3.

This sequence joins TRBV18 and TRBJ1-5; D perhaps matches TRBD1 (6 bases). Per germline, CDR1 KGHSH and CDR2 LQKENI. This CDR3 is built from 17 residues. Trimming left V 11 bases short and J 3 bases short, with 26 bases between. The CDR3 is CAGTCGPGQQHNQPQHF. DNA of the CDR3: TGTGCCGGCACCTGCGGGCCGGGACAACAGCACAATCAGCCCCAGCATTTT. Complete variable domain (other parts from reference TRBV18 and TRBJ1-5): NAGVMQNPRHLVRRRGQEARLRCSPMKGHSHVYWYRQLPEEGLKFMVYLQKENIIDESGMPKERFSAEFPKEGPSILRIQQVVRGDSAAYFCAGTCGPGQQHNQPQHFGDGTRLSIL.

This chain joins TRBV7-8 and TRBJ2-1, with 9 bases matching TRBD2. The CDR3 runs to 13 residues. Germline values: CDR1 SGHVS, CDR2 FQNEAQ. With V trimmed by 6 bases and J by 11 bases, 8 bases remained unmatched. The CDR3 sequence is CASRPGLARKQFF. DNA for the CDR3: TGTGCCAGCAGACCAGGACTAGCGCGTAAGCAGTTCTTC.

The CDR3: CASSLRTSRGEQFF. CDR3 coding DNA: TGTGCCAGCAGCTTACGGACTAGTCGGGGTGAGCAGTTCTTC. This chain links TRBV7-2 with TRBJ2-1; 7 bases are a match to TRBD2. This CDR3 has 14 residues. V gave up 2 bases and J gave up 9 bases; unmatched junction bases: 7. Germline assignment: CDR1 SGHTA and CDR2 FQGNSA.

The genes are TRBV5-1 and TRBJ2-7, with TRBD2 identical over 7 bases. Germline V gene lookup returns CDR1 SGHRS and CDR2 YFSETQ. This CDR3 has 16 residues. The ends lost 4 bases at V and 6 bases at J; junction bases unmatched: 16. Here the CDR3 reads CASSPTTGRESPEQYF. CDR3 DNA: TGCGCCAGCAGCCCTACGACGGGGCGGGAGAGTCCCGAGCAGTACTTC.

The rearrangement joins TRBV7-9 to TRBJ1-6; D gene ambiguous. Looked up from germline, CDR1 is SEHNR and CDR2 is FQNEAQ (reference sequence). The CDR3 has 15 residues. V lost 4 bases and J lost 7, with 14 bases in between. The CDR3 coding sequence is TGTGCCAGCAGCTCAAGCGCGGGTAGGAATTCACCCCTCCACTTT. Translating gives CASSSSAGRNSPLHF.

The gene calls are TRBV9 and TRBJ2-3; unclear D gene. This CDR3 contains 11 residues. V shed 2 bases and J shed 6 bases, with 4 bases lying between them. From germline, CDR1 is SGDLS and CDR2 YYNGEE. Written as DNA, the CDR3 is TGTGCCAGCAGCGTTAAGGATACGCAGTATTTT. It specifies CASSVKDTQYF.

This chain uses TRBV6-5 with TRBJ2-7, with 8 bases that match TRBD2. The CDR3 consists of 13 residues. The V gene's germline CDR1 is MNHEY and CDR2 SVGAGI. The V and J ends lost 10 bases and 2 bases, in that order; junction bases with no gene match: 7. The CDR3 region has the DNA TGTGCCACCAAGGGACTAGGAACCTACGAGCAGTACTTC. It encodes CATKGLGTYEQYF.